The rows below give T cell receptor beta chains drawn from one sample of a study of blood T cell repertoires in COVID-19. The table came from immunoSEQ multiplex PCR; TCRdb's copy has only in-frame clones and leaves some out. Of 55,000 to 80,000 clones in the sample, around 83% are singletons; the top ten hold 6.3%. Material: peripheral blood. All receptors come from a human donor in a cohort sampled during active COVID-19. The CDR3 runs from the conserved cysteine through the conserved F or W. The order of the fields is V gene, J gene, CDR3 protein.

v_gene: TRBV11-2
j_gene: TRBJ1-4
CDR3aa: CASSLARSDEKLFF

v_gene: TRBV18
j_gene: TRBJ2-4
CDR3aa: CASSPREGNIQYF

v_gene: TRBV19
j_gene: TRBJ1-6
CDR3aa: CASRRAQGNSPLHF

v_gene: TRBV9
j_gene: TRBJ2-2
CDR3aa: CASSVLSGTTNTGELFF

v_gene: TRBV10-1
j_gene: TRBJ2-3
CDR3aa: CASSGLAGGADTQYF

v_gene: TRBV6-5
j_gene: TRBJ1-2
CDR3aa: CASTKTGSPYGYTF

v_gene: TRBV2
j_gene: TRBJ2-3
CDR3aa: CASTRVSTDTQYF

v_gene: TRBV15
j_gene: TRBJ2-7
CDR3aa: CATSSRTSGAPYEQYF

v_gene: TRBV6-5
j_gene: TRBJ1-2
CDR3aa: CASREGQGDGYTF

v_gene: TRBV27
j_gene: TRBJ1-1
CDR3aa: CASSLSGTVNTEAFF

v_gene: TRBV20-1
j_gene: TRBJ2-5
CDR3aa: CSASTRTQGYF

v_gene: TRBV7-8
j_gene: TRBJ2-7
CDR3aa: CASSLSWRESPYEQYF

v_gene: TRBV20-1
j_gene: TRBJ1-2
CDR3aa: CSASKERGYTF

v_gene: TRBV7-6
j_gene: TRBJ1-2
CDR3aa: CASSLDTGLSSGYTF

v_gene: TRBV6-5
j_gene: TRBJ2-7
CDR3aa: CASSYSLRAYIPF

v_gene: TRBV18
j_gene: TRBJ1-4
CDR3aa: CASSSQTGNNEKLFF

v_gene: TRBV4-2
j_gene: TRBJ2-1
CDR3aa: CASSPRGSGGQSSYNEQFF

v_gene: TRBV7-9
j_gene: TRBJ1-6
CDR3aa: CASSLGHGTALNSPLHF

v_gene: TRBV27
j_gene: TRBJ2-1
CDR3aa: CASSSRSGEQFF

v_gene: TRBV11-2
j_gene: TRBJ2-1
CDR3aa: CASTRLGLAGDNEQFF

v_gene: TRBV5-4
j_gene: TRBJ2-3
CDR3aa: CASSLRDYTDTQYF

v_gene: TRBV20-1
j_gene: TRBJ2-3
CDR3aa: CSASLAGVRDTQYF

v_gene: TRBV4-1
j_gene: TRBJ2-2
CDR3aa: CASSLGLASTGELFF

v_gene: TRBV27
j_gene: TRBJ1-2
CDR3aa: CASSLSGRSFTF

v_gene: TRBV19
j_gene: TRBJ2-1
CDR3aa: CASSIDPPWTSGGAYNEQFF

v_gene: TRBV7-2
j_gene: TRBJ2-3
CDR3aa: CASSLGSPTDTQYF

v_gene: TRBV7-2
j_gene: TRBJ1-4
CDR3aa: CASSPQGMNEKLFF

v_gene: TRBV29-1
j_gene: TRBJ1-2
CDR3aa: CSVAEQGPGGYTF

v_gene: TRBV6-1
j_gene: TRBJ2-1
CDR3aa: CASSEVLAGGYNEQFF

v_gene: TRBV2
j_gene: TRBJ2-6
CDR3aa: CASRATNGANVLTF

v_gene: TRBV6-1
j_gene: TRBJ1-2
CDR3aa: CASSERPGGINGYTF

v_gene: TRBV5-4
j_gene: TRBJ1-2
CDR3aa: CASSLEPTGGYGYTF

v_gene: TRBV5-6
j_gene: TRBJ2-3
CDR3aa: CASSLRRGALDTQYF

v_gene: TRBV2
j_gene: TRBJ2-1
CDR3aa: CASSPRTSGRYNEQFF

v_gene: TRBV20-1
j_gene: TRBJ1-5
CDR3aa: CSASGGTGHNQPQHF

v_gene: TRBV5-1
j_gene: TRBJ1-6
CDR3aa: CASSWDGGWNSPLHF

v_gene: TRBV6-1
j_gene: TRBJ2-3
CDR3aa: CASSVLAGGPGTDTQYF

v_gene: TRBV5-4
j_gene: TRBJ2-7
CDR3aa: CASSVTGVNEQYF

v_gene: TRBV7-7
j_gene: TRBJ2-3
CDR3aa: CASSTGTDPDTQYF

v_gene: TRBV3-1/TRBV3-2
j_gene: TRBJ1-4
CDR3aa: CASSQPGSPRGYEKLFF

v_gene: TRBV6-6
j_gene: TRBJ2-5
CDR3aa: CASSSLRGRTTLAGGIGKTQYF

v_gene: TRBV10-1
j_gene: TRBJ1-2
CDR3aa: CATKNRDRGPYGYTF